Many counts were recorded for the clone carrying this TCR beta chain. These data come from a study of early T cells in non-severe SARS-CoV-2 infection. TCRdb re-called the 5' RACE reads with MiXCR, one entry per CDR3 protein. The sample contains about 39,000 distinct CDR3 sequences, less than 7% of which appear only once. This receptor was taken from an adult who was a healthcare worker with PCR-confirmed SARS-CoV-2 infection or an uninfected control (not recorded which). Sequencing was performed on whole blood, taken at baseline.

The CDR3 DNA follows: TGCGCCAGCAGTGAGATGCTACCCCTAGTTGATGAGCAGTTCTTC. Translating it yields CASSEMLPLVDEQFF. This chain uses TRBV10-1 with TRBJ2-1; D not resolved. Germline lookup yields CDR1 WNHNN and CDR2 SYGVQD (reference sequence). The ends were cut back, 2 bases at V and 8 bases at J, with 16 bases in the middle. This CDR3 has 15 residues.